This T cell receptor beta chain came from a study of OX40 agonist ivuxolimab in advanced cancers. The wider study: Every 2 weeks, patients received ivuxolimab intravenously, dosed at 0.01 to 10 mg/kg. The dose-escalation cohort had hepatocellular carcinoma, melanoma, renal cell or head and neck cancer. People who had prior anti-PD-1, anti-PD-L1 or anti-CTLA-4 therapy could take part, and approximately 44% had some.

Germline CDR1 SNHLY, CDR2 FYNNEI. With 6 bases clipped from V and 4 bases from J, the junction kept 5 bases outside the gene matches. The CDR3 extends over 13 amino acids. This clone was counted a single time. Clones were read by immunoSEQ multiplex PCR, and TCRdb kept only the in-frame ones, dropping some. The table records around 50,000 clones, about 83% of them present only once. This rearrangement joins TRBV2 to TRBJ1-1, with 7 bases identical to TRBD1. The source of this sequence is an adult with an advanced solid tumor such as melanoma, head and neck, liver or kidney cancer. The material was CD4+ or CD8+ T cells sorted from blood, obtained in a trial of the OX40 agonist ivuxolimab. In nucleotides, the CDR3 is TGTGCCAGCAGAGGTTGGACAGGCACTGAAGCTTTCTTT. This codes for CASRGWTGTEAFF. Drawing the rest from reference TRBV2 and TRBJ1-1, the complete variable domain is EPEVTQTPSHQVTQMGQEVILRCVPISNHLYFYWYRQILGQKVEFLVSFYNNEISEKSEIFDDQFSVERPDGSNFTLKIRSTKLEDSAMYFCASRGWTGTEAFFGQGTRLTVV.